This is a list of T cell receptor beta chains from one sample in a study of OX40 agonist ivuxolimab in advanced cancers. Using immunoSEQ multiplex PCR, the repertoire was profiled, and TCRdb retains in-frame clones only, with some absent. Of some 80,000 clones in the sample, 70% to 90% were seen once. Sequenced material: CD4+ or CD8+ T cells sorted from blood, taken in a trial of the OX40 agonist ivuxolimab. The receptors stem from an adult with an advanced solid tumor such as melanoma, head and neck, liver or kidney cancer. CDR3s include the opening cysteine and the closing phenylalanine or tryptophan. A D gene is named only where the DNA matches it firmly. Some rows have no size entry. The others give once, few or many, or a class for an expanded clone.

j_call clone_size v_call d_call cdr3_aa cdr3_nt
TRBJ2-3 . TRBV6-6 . CASSQGQPTDTQYF TGTGCCAGCAGTCAAGGACAGCCCACAGATACGCAGTATTTT
TRBJ1-1 . TRBV9 . CASSDGHLNTEAFF TGTGCCAGCAGCGACGGACATCTGAACACTGAAGCTTTCTTT
TRBJ2-1 . TRBV4-1 TRBD2 CASSRALLAGAIYNEQFF TGCGCCAGCAGCCGGGCCCTACTAGCGGGGGCTATCTACAATGAGCAGTTCTTC
TRBJ1-1 once TRBV28 TRBD1 CASSPPTGLNTEAFF TGTGCCAGCAGTCCCCCGACAGGGTTGAACACTGAAGCTTTCTTT
TRBJ2-5 . TRBV10-3 TRBD1 CAIRDDRAEETQYF TGTGCCATCAGGGACGACAGGGCAGAAGAGACCCAGTACTTC
TRBJ1-6 . TRBV19 . CASSIIKGSPLHF TGTGCCAGTAGTATCATTAAAGGTTCACCCCTCCACTTT
TRBJ2-7 . TRBV5-6 TRBD1 CASSLIRGTLLYEQYF TGTGCCAGCAGCTTGATCAGGGGGACCCTCCTCTACGAGCAGTACTTC
TRBJ1-2 . TRBV12-5 TRBD1 CASGPRTGSSSYGYTF TGTGCTAGTGGTCCCCGGACAGGGAGTTCCTCCTATGGCTACACCTTC
TRBJ2-3 . TRBV4-3 . CASSQDRRFGSDTQYF TGCGCCAGCAGCCAAGATCGTCGGTTCGGTTCAGATACGCAGTATTTT
TRBJ1-2 . TRBV5-1 TRBD1 CASSEGTGGGYTF TGCGCCAGCAGCGAAGGGACAGGGGGTGGCTACACCTTC
TRBJ2-7 . TRBV2 TRBD1 CASSRGTGGPEQYF TGTGCCAGCAGTCGGGGGACAGGGGGCCCTGAGCAGTACTTC
TRBJ2-7 . TRBV11-2 . CASSRGQLSSYEQYF TGTGCCAGCAGCCGGGGGCAGCTAAGCTCCTACGAGCAGTACTTC
TRBJ1-2 . TRBV5-4 . CASSFRYDRHYGYTF TGTGCCAGCAGCTTCCGTTATGACAGGCACTATGGCTACACCTTC
TRBJ1-4 . TRBV7-2 TRBD1 CASSLWGVTGTEKLFF TGTGCCAGCAGCTTATGGGGGGTGACAGGGACTGAAAAACTGTTTTTT
TRBJ2-6 . TRBV5-1 TRBD1 CASSPGQGETVGANVLTF TGCGCCAGCAGCCCCGGACAGGGGGAAACGGTCGGGGCCAACGTCCTGACTTTC
TRBJ1-5 few TRBV4-1 . CASSQDADQPQHF TGCGCCAGCAGCCAAGATGCGGATCAGCCCCAGCATTTT
TRBJ1-2 . TRBV19 . CASSIDSDLRGVF TGTGCCAGTAGTATAGATAGCGACCTCAGGGGAGTCTTC
TRBJ1-5 . TRBV7-2 TRBD1 CASSPRGPPDQPQHF TGTGCCAGCAGCCCCAGGGGGCCCCCGGATCAGCCCCAGCATTTT
TRBJ1-5 few TRBV6-5 TRBD1 CASRPDRAQPQHF TGTGCCAGCAGACCCGACAGGGCCCAGCCCCAGCATTTT
TRBJ1-5 . TRBV20-1 TRBD1 CSVRGTGPQHF TGCAGTGTCAGGGGGACGGGGCCCCAGCATTTT
TRBJ2-3 few TRBV11-3 . CASSVGRNTDTQYF TGTGCCAGCAGCGTGGGACGAAACACAGATACGCAGTATTTT
TRBJ2-3 . TRBV11-3 . CASSLLAGDTQYF TGTGCCAGCAGCTTATTAGCAGGGGATACGCAGTATTTT
TRBJ1-2 . TRBV28 . CASDFLGGVRGYTF TGTGCCAGCGATTTTCTTGGGGGCGTGAGGGGCTACACCTTC
TRBJ2-3 . TRBV6-5 . CASSYGFTDTQYF TGTGCCAGCAGTTACGGGTTCACAGATACGCAGTATTTT
TRBJ1-6 . TRBV5-1 . CASSLNWENSPLHF TGCGCCAGCAGCTTAAACTGGGAAAATTCACCCCTCCACTTT
TRBJ2-7 . TRBV6-1 TRBD2 CASRGISGASYEQYF TGTGCCAGCAGAGGGATTAGCGGGGCCTCCTACGAGCAGTACTTC